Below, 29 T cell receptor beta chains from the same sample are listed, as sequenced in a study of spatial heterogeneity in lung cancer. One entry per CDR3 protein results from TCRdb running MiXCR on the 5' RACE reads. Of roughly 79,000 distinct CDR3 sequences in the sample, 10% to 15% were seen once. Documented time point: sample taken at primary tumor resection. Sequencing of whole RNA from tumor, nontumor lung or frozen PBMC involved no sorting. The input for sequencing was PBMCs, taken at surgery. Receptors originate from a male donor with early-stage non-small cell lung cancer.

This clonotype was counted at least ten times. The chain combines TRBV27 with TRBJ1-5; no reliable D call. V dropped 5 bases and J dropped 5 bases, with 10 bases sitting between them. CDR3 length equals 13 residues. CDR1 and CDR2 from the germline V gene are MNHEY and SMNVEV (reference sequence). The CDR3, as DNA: TGTGCCAGCAGTCCTCCCAATTATCAGCCCCAGCATTTT. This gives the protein CASSPPNYQPQHF.

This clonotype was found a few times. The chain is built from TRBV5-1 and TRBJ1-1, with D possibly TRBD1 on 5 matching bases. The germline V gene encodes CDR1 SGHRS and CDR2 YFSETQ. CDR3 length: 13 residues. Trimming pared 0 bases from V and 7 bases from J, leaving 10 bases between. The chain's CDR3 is CASSLEGMNEAFF. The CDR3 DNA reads TGCGCCAGCAGCTTGGAGGGGATGAATGAAGCTTTCTTT. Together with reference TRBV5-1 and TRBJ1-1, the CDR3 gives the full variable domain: KAGVTQTPRYLIKTRGQQVTLSCSPISGHRSVSWYQQTPGQGLQFLFEYFSETQRNKGNFPGRFSGRQFSNSRSEMNVSTLELGDSALYLCASSLEGMNEAFFGQGTRLTVV.

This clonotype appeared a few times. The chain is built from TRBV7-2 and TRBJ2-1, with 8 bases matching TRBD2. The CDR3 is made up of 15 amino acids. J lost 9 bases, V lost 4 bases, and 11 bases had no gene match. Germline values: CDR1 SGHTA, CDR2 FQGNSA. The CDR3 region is CASSSGGGGQGEQFF. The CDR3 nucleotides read TGTGCCAGCAGCTCCGGGGGGGGGGGCCAGGGTGAGCAGTTCTTC.

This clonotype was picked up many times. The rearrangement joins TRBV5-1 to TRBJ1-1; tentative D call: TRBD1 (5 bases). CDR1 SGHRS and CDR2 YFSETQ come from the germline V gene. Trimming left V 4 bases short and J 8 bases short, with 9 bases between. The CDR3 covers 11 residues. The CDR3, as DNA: TGCGCCAGCAGCCAGGGAAACGAAGCTTTCTTT. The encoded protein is CASSQGNEAFF.

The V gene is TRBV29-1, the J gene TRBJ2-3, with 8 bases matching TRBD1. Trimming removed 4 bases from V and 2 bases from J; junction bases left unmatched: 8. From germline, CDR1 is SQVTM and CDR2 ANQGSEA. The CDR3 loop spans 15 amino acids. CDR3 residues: CSVVARGQATDTQYF. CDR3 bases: TGCAGCGTTGTAGCCAGGGGGCAAGCCACAGATACGCAGTATTTT.

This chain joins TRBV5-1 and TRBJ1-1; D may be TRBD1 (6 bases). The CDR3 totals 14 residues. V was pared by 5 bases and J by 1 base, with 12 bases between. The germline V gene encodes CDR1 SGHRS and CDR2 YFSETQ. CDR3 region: CASSLSGQNTEAFF. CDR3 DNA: TGCGCCAGCAGTCTATCGGGACAGAACACTGAAGCTTTCTTT. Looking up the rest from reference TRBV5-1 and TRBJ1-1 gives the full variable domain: KAGVTQTPRYLIKTRGQQVTLSCSPISGHRSVSWYQQTPGQGLQFLFEYFSETQRNKGNFPGRFSGRQFSNSRSEMNVSTLELGDSALYLCASSLSGQNTEAFFGQGTRLTVV.

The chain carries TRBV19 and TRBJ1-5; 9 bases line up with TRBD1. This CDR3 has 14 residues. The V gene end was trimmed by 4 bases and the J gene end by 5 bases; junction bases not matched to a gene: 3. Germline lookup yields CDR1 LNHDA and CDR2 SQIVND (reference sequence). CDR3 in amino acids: CASSTRDRDQPQHF. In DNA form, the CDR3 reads TGTGCCAGTAGTACCCGGGACAGGGATCAGCCCCAGCATTTT.

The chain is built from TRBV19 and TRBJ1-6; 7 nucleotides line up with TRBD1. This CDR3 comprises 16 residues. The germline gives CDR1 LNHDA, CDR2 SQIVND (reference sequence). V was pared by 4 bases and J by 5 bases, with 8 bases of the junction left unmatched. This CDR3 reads CASSRRGLRNNSPLHF. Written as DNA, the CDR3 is TGTGCCAGTAGTAGGAGGGGGCTTAGGAATAATTCACCCCTCCACTTT.

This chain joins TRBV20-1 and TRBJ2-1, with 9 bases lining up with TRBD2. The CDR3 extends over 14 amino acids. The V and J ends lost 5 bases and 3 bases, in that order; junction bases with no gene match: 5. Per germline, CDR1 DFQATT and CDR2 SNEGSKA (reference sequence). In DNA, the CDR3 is TGCAGTGCTCCCTTAGCGGGAGACTACAATGAGCAGTTCTTC. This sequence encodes CSAPLAGDYNEQFF.

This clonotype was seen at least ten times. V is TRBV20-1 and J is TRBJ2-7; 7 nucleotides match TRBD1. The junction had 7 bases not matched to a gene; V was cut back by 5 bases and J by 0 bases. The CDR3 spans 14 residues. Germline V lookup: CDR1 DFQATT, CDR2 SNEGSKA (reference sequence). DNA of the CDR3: TGCAGTGCTCAGAGGACAGGTGACTCCTACGAGCAGTACTTC. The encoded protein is CSAQRTGDSYEQYF.

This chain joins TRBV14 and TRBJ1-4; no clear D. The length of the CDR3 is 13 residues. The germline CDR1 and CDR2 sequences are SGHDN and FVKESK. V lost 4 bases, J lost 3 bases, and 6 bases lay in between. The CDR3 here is CASSRGSNEKLFF. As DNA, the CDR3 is TGTGCCAGCAGCCGGGGATCTAATGAAAAACTGTTTTTT. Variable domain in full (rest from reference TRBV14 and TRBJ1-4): EAGVTQFPSHSVIEKGQTVTLRCDPISGHDNLYWYRRVMGKEIKFLLHFVKESKQDESGMPNNRFLAERTGGTYSTLKVQPAELEDSGVYFCASSRGSNEKLFFGSGTQLSVL.

The CDR3 DNA reads as TGTGCCATCAGTGAGGGGGGGCCTGGAAACACCATATATTTT. This translates into CAISEGGPGNTIYF. The chain is built from TRBV10-3 and TRBJ1-3; D is possibly TRBD1 (6 bases). The CDR3 loop spans 14 amino acids. Germline V gene lookup returns CDR1 ENHRY and CDR2 SYGVKD. V was pared by 2 bases and J by 2 bases, with 7 bases between.

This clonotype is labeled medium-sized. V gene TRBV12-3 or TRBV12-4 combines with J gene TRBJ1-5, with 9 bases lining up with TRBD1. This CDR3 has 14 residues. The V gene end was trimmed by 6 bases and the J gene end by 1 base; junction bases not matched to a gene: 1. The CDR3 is CASRDRGSNQPQHF. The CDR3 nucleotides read TGTGCCAGCAGGGACAGGGGAAGCAATCAGCCCCAGCATTTT.

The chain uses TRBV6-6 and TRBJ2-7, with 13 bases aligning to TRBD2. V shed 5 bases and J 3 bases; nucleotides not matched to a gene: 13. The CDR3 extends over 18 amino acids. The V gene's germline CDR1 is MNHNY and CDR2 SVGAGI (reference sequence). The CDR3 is CASSPHAGLAGVGYEQYF. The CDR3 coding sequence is TGTGCCAGCAGTCCCCACGCCGGACTAGCGGGGGTAGGCTACGAGCAGTACTTC.

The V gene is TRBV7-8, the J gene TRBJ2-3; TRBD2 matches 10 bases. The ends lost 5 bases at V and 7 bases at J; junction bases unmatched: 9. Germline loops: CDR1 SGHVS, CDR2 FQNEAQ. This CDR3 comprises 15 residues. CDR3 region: CASSPSGGALNTQYF. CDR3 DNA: TGTGCCAGCAGCCCGAGCGGGGGGGCCTTAAATACGCAGTATTTT.

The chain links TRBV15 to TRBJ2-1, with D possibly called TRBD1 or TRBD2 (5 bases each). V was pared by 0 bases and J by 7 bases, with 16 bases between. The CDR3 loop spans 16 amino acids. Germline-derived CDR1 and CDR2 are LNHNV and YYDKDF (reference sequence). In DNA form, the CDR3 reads TGTGCCACCAGCAGAGATAATGGGACCATCGGGAATGAGCAGTTCTTC. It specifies CATSRDNGTIGNEQFF.

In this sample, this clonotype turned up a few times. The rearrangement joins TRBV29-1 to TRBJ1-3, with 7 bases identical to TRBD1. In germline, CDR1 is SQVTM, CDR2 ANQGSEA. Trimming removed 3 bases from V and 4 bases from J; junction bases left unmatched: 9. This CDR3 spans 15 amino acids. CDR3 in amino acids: CSVDTAGQQGNTIYF. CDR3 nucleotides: TGCAGCGTTGATACGGCGGGACAGCAAGGAAACACCATATATTTT.

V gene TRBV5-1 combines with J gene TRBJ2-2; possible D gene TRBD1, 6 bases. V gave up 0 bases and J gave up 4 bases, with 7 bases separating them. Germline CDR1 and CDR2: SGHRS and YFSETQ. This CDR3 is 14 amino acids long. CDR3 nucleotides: TGCGCCAGCAGCTTGGAAGGGGGCACCGGGGAGCTGTTTTTT. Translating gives CASSLEGGTGELFF.

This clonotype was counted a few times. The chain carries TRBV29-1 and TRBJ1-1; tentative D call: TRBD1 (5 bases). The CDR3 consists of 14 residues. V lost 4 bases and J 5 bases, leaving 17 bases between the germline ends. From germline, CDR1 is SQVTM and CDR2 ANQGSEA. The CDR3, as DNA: TGCAGCGTTGGAAGGCGGGTGGGGACGACTGAAGCTTTCTTT. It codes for CSVGRRVGTTEAFF.

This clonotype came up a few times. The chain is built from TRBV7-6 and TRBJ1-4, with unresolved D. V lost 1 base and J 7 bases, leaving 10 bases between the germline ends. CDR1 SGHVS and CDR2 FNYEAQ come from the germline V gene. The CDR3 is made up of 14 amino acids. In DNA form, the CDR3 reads TGTGCCAGCAGCTTAGGGCGGGGAAGTGAAAAACTGTTTTTT. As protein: CASSLGRGSEKLFF.

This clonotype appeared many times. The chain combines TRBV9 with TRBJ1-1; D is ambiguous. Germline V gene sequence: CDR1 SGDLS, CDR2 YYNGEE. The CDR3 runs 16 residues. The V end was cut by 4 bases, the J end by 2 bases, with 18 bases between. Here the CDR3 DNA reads TGTGCCAGCAGCCGTAGGAAAGCTGAAGGTAACACTGAAGCTTTCTTT. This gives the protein CASSRRKAEGNTEAFF.

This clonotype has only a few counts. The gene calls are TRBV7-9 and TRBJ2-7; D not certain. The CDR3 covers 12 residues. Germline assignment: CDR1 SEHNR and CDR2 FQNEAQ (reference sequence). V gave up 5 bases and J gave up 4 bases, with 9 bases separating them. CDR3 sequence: CASSAAGYEQYF. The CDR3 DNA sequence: TGTGCCAGCAGCGCCGCCGGGTACGAGCAGTACTTC.

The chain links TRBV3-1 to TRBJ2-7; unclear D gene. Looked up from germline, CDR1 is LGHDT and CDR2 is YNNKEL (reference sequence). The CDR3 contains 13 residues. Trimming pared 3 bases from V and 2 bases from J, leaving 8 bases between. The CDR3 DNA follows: TGTGCCAGCAGCCAGAGCCGCACCTACGAGCAGTACTTC. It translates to CASSQSRTYEQYF.

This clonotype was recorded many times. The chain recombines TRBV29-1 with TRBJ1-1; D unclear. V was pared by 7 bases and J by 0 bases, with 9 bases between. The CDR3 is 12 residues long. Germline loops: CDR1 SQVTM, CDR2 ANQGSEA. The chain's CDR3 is CSATDMNTEAFF. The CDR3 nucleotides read TGCAGCGCCACAGACATGAACACTGAAGCTTTCTTT. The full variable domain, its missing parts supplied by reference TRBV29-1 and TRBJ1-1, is SAVISQKPSRDICQRGTSLTIQCQVDSQVTMMFWYRQQPGQSLTLIATANQGSEATYESGFVIDKFPISRPNLTFSTLTVSNMSPEDSSIYLCSATDMNTEAFFGQGTRLTVV.

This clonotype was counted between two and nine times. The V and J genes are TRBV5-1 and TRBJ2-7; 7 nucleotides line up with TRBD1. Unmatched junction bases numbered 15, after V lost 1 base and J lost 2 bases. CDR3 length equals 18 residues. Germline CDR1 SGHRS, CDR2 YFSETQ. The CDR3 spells CASSLTPGTVVTPYEQYF. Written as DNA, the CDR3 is TGCGCCAGCAGCTTGACCCCCGGGACAGTCGTGACCCCCTACGAGCAGTACTTC. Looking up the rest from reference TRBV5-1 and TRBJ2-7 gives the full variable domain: KAGVTQTPRYLIKTRGQQVTLSCSPISGHRSVSWYQQTPGQGLQFLFEYFSETQRNKGNFPGRFSGRQFSNSRSEMNVSTLELGDSALYLCASSLTPGTVVTPYEQYFGPGTRLTVT.

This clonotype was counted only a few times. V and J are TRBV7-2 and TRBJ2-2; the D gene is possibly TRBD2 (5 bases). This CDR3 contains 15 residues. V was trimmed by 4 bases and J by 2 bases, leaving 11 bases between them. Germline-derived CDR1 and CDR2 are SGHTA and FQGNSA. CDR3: CASSSDGLNTGELFF. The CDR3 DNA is TGTGCCAGCAGCTCCGACGGACTTAACACCGGGGAGCTGTTTTTT.

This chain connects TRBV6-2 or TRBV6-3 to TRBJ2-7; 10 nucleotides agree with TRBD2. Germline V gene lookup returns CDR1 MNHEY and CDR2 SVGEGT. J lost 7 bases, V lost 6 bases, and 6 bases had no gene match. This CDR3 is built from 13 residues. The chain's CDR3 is CASSTLAGGEQYF. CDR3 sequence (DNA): TGTGCCAGCAGCACCTTAGCGGGAGGAGAGCAGTACTTC.

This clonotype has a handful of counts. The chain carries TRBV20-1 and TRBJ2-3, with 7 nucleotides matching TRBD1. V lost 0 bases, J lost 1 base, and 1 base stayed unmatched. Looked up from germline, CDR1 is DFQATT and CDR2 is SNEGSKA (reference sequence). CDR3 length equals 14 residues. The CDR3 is CSARDGTGTDTQYF. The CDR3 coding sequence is TGCAGTGCTAGAGACGGGACAGGCACAGATACGCAGTATTTT.

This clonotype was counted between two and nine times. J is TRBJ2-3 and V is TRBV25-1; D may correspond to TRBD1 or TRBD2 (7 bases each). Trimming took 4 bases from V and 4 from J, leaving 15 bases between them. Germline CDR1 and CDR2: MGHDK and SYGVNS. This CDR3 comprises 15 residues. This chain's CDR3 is CASSVQGGIPDTQYF. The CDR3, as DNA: TGTGCCAGCAGTGTTCAGGGGGGGATCCCAGATACGCAGTATTTT.